This T cell receptor (beta chain) derives from a study of a mutant IDH1 vaccine in newly diagnosed glioma. Repertoires were generated with immunoSEQ multiplex PCR, while TCRdb's copy carries only in-frame clones and drops some. There are about 43,000 clones in the sample; approximately 84% occur only once, and about 2.2% lies in the top ten. Noted time point: week 23, last vaccination. With topical imiquimod, each dose of the vaccine consisted of 300 ug of mutant IDH1 20-mer peptide. With 7 bases removed from V and 3 bases from J, the gap between germline ends came to 13 bases. The CDR3 runs 13 residues. Germline V gene sequence: CDR1 MNHEY, CDR2 SVGAGI. Concerning this clone: The antigen is undetermined.

This receptor was identified in a woman under 30 with glioma. Some clones in this sample may be carry-over from other donors' samples. This chain uses TRBV6-5 with TRBJ2-7; D possibly corresponds to TRBD2 (7 bases). The source material was PBMCs, sampled from a glioma patient whose treatment included an IDH1 peptide vaccine. This chain's CDR3 is CASTGGLNYEQYF. The CDR3 DNA reads TGTGCCAGCACGGGGGGCCTAAACTACGAGCAGTACTTC.